The 14 T cell receptor beta chains below were found in one sample sequenced in a study of glioma-infiltrating T cells. The iRepertoire nested amplicon-rescue multiplex PCR amplified TCR alpha and beta CDR3s from RNA. TCRdb analysed the multiplex PCR reads with MiXCR anew, one entry per CDR3 protein. This sample has around 180,000 distinct CDR3 sequences, with about 46% found just once. Sequencing was done on a sample of glioma tissue, nonneoplastic brain tissue, or PBMCs (not recorded which). The receptor source for this set is a human donor with low-grade glioma or glioblastoma, undergoing nonglioma brain surgery, or in good health (not recorded which).

The J gene is TRBJ2-7, the V gene TRBV5-1; 8 bases are a match to TRBD1. Germline V gene sequence: CDR1 SGHRS, CDR2 YFSETQ. The V gene end was trimmed by 6 bases and the J gene end by 3 bases; junction bases not matched to a gene: 2. The CDR3 has 12 amino acids. CDR3 sequence (DNA): TGCGCCAGCATCGGGACAGGCTACGAGCAGTACTTC. The encoded protein is CASIGTGYEQYF.

The chain links TRBV2 to TRBJ2-2; D is unresolved. Trimming removed 6 bases at V and 0 bases at J, with 5 bases between. The CDR3 covers 13 residues. Germline V gives CDR1 SNHLY, CDR2 FYNNEI. CDR3 sequence (DNA): TGTGCCAGCAGCCGAACGAACACCGGGGAGCTGTTTTTT. Encoded protein: CASSRTNTGELFF.

Details on this clonotype: Being one base from a much bigger clone, this may be a read error. The CDR3 reads CASQSWDTQYF. The DNA for the CDR3 is TGTGCCAGCCAGTCCTGGGACACCCAGTACTTC. The genes are TRBV28 and TRBJ2-5, with D possibly called TRBD1 or TRBD2 (5 bases each). V gave up 8 bases and J gave up 8 bases, with 12 bases separating them. Germline V gives CDR1 MDHEN, CDR2 SYDVKM. The CDR3 is 11 residues long. The full variable domain, in which reference TRBV28 and TRBJ2-5 provide the parts outside the CDR3, is DVKVTQSSRYLVKRTGEKVFLECVQDMDHENMFWYRQDPGLGLRLIYFSYDVKMKEKGDIPEGYSVSREKKERFSLILESASTNQTSMYLCASQSWDTQYFGPGTRLLVL.

In regard to this clonotype: One end of the junction varies from germline; a read error may be responsible. The genes are TRBV2 and TRBJ2-3; the D gene could be TRBD1 or TRBD2 (5 bases each). The CDR3 is 15 amino acids. Looked up from germline, CDR1 is SNHLY and CDR2 is FYNNEI. CDR3 amino acids: CASSEARDLTYTQYF. In DNA, the CDR3 is TGTGCCAGCAGTGAAGCTAGGGACCTCACATATACGCAGTATTTT.

This clonotype was counted once. A read error is possible here, since a much larger clone lies one base away. The CDR3 end shows no conserved phenylalanine or tryptophan, and so a read error is likely. This chain's CDR3 is CSARAETSAYEQYL. For the CDR3, the DNA is TGCAGTGCTAGAGCGGAGACTAGCGCGTACGAGCAGTACCTC. J is TRBJ2-7 and V is TRBV20-1; the match to TRBD2 covers 8 bases. V lost 1 base to trimming and J lost 4 bases; unmatched junction nucleotides: 6. CDR3 size: 14 residues. Per the germline V gene, CDR1 is DFQATT and CDR2 is SNEGSKA (reference sequence).

This clonotype was detected a few times. Possible read error: a much larger clone is one base away. The chain combines TRBV20-1 with TRBJ1-1; D ambiguous. CDR1 is DFQATT and CDR2 is SNEGSKA in the germline V gene (reference sequence). This CDR3 comprises 12 residues. V was pared by 6 bases and J by 4 bases, with 12 bases between. The CDR3 sequence is CSALDMGTEAFF. CDR3 DNA sequence: TGCAGTGCCCTAGACATGGGCACTGAAGCTTTCTTT.

This clonotype was seen ten or more times. This chain joins TRBV28 and TRBJ1-2; D not certain. The germline CDR1 and CDR2 sequences are MDHEN and SYDVKM. CDR3 length: 14 residues. The ends were cut back, 7 bases at V and 2 bases at J, with 14 bases in the middle. The CDR3, as DNA: TGTGCCAGCACCTACGACACGGGAAACTATGGCTACACCTTC. Amino acid sequence: CASTYDTGNYGYTF.

This clonotype was picked up a small number of times. This chain links TRBV29-1 with TRBJ1-3, with D uncertain. This CDR3 region has 11 residues. Trimming removed 7 bases at V and 3 bases at J, with 7 bases between. Germline loops: CDR1 SQVTM, CDR2 ANQGSEA. CDR3: CSAQDGNTIYF. CDR3 DNA: TGCAGCGCCCAAGATGGAAACACCATATATTTT.

This clonotype has just one count. It may be a read error: a sequence one base away is much more abundant. The CDR3 DNA is TGTGCCAGCAGCATCGGACTAGCGGGATACGAGCAGTACTTC. Its translation: CASSIGLAGYEQYF. This sequence joins TRBV7-9 and TRBJ2-7, with TRBD2 matching over 12 bases. The CDR3 has 14 residues. Germline-derived CDR1 and CDR2 are SEHNR and FQNEAQ (reference sequence). The V and J ends lost 5 bases and 4 bases, in that order; junction bases with no gene match: 3. Supplemented by reference TRBV7-9 and TRBJ2-7, the full variable domain reads DTGVSQNPRHKITKRGQNVTFRCDPISEHNRLYWYRQTLGQGPEFLTYFQNEAQLEKSRLLSDRFSAERPKGSFSTLEIQRTEQGDSAMYLCASSIGLAGYEQYFGPGTRLTVT.

The sample holds many counts of this clonotype. The rearrangement uses TRBV6-1 and TRBJ2-3; TRBD2 agrees at 8 bases. The CDR3 is made up of 15 amino acids. Germline trimming cut 11 bases from V and 0 bases from J; bases unmatched to any gene: 10. CDR1 and CDR2 from the germline V gene are MNHNS and SASEGT. The CDR3 bases are TGTGCCGGGGGGGTTACTAGCGGAAGCACAGATACGCAGTATTTT. It specifies CAGGVTSGSTDTQYF.

A word on this clonotype: This sequence may be a read error, since a much larger clone differs from it by one base. V is TRBV28 and J is TRBJ2-7, with a weak D call TRBD1 (6 bases). The CDR3 consists of 14 residues. V was cut by 5 bases and J by 6 bases, with 17 bases left in between. Germline V CDR1 and CDR2: MDHEN, SYDVKM. CDR3 sequence (DNA): TGTGCCAGCAGTCCCGACAGGCTGGTAAGCGAGCAGTACTTC. This encodes CASSPDRLVSEQYF.

Remarks on this clonotype: An end of the junction does not agree with germline; a read error may underlie this. V and J are TRBV19 and TRBJ2-1; D remains ambiguous. The CDR3 is made up of 13 amino acids. Germline assignment: CDR1 LNHDA and CDR2 SQIVND (reference sequence). The DNA for the CDR3 is TGTGCCAGTAGTCTGGTCTCCTACAATGAGGAGTTCTTC. It translates to CASSLVSYNEEFF.

The CDR3 loop reads CSARDSDGADTQYF. The CDR3 DNA reads as TGCAGTGCTAGAGATTCCGACGGAGCGGATACGCAGTATTTT. The chain carries TRBV20-1 and TRBJ2-3; no definite D call. V was shortened by 0 bases and J by 6 bases, with 13 bases between the two germline ends. The CDR3 is 14 residues long. Per germline, CDR1 DFQATT and CDR2 SNEGSKA (reference sequence).

CDR3 sequence (DNA): TGTGCCAGCAGACCAAGCGGGTACTACGAGCAGTACTTC. Translation gives CASRPSGYYEQYF. The J gene is TRBJ2-7, the V gene TRBV11-2; possible D gene TRBD2, 6 bases. V lost 6 bases to trimming and J lost 3 bases, with 12 bases between them. The CDR3 is 13 amino acids. Germline V lookup: CDR1 SGHAT, CDR2 FQNNGV.